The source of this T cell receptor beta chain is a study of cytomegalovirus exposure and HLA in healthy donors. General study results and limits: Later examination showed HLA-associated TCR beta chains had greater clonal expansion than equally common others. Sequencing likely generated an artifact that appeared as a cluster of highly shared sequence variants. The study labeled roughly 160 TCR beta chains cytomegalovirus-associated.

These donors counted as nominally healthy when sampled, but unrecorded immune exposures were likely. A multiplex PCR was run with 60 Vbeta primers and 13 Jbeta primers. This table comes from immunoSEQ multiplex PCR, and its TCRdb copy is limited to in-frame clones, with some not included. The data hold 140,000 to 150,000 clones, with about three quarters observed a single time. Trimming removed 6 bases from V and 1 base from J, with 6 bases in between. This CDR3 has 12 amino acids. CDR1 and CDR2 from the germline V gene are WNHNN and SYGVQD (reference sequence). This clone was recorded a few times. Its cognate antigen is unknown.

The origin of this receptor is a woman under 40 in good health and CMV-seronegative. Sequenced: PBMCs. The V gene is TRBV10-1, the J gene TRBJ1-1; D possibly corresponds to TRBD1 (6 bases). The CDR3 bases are TGCGCCAGCAGGGGGGCGAACACTGAAGCTTTCTTT. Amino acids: CASRGANTEAFF.